The 15 T cell receptor beta chains below come from one sample, sequenced in a study of blood T cell repertoires in COVID-19. The protocol was immunoSEQ multiplex PCR, while the TCRdb copy is restricted to in-frame clones and leaves out a portion. The sample has under 75,000 clones, about 91% seen once; the top ten hold under 20%. The sample consisted of peripheral blood. The receptors shown here come from a woman of 80 years or more with active COVID-19.

The V gene is TRBV6-2 or TRBV6-3, the J gene TRBJ2-2, with TRBD2 identical over 7 bases. CDR1 is MNHEY, CDR2 SVGEGT, per germline. With 6 bases clipped from V and 3 bases from J, the junction kept 1 base outside the gene matches. The CDR3 has 13 amino acids. The CDR3 here is CASSLADTGELFF. The CDR3 DNA is TGTGCCAGCAGCCTAGCGGACACCGGGGAGCTGTTTTTT.

This chain connects TRBV5-1 to TRBJ2-2; D is perhaps TRBD2 (5 bases). V dropped 7 bases and J dropped 2 bases, with 15 bases sitting between them. CDR3 length: 15 amino acids. CDR1 and CDR2 (germline): SGHRS, YFSETQ. The CDR3 nucleotides read TGCGCCAGCGAGGGCAGCGGTGGAAACACCGGGGAGCTGTTTTTT. Translated: CASEGSGGNTGELFF.

This clone turned up a few times. The rearrangement links TRBV4-2 to TRBJ2-5; 8 nucleotides line up with TRBD2. V shed 0 bases and J 0 bases; nucleotides not matched to a gene: 9. The germline V gene encodes CDR1 LGHNA and CDR2 YNFKEQ. The CDR3 spans 18 residues. CDR3 DNA sequence: TGTGCCAGCAGCCAAGATCTCCGTGGCGGGGGGCACCAAGAGACCCAGTACTTC. Its protein product is CASSQDLRGGGHQETQYF.

V and J are TRBV14 and TRBJ1-2; perhaps TRBD1 as D (5 bases). CDR1 is SGHDN, CDR2 FVKESK, per germline. V was cut by 4 bases and J by 4 bases, with 31 bases left in between. The CDR3 sequence is 20 residues long. For the CDR3, the DNA is TGTGCCAGCAGCCCCCCTGGGCACGGGCCGTTTTTCACCACAGGCTATGGCTACACCTTC. Translating it yields CASSPPGHGPFFTTGYGYTF.

The rearrangement joins TRBV6-1 to TRBJ2-7; 7 positions agree with TRBD2. The length of the CDR3 is 15 residues. Germline V lookup: CDR1 MNHNS, CDR2 SASEGT. V lost 2 bases and J lost 6; bases outside the gene matches: 10. DNA for the CDR3: TGTGCCAGCAGTGAAACATGGGACTCGGGGGGCGAGCAGTACTTC. Encoded protein: CASSETWDSGGEQYF.

The genes are TRBV10-3 and TRBJ2-3; D not certain. From germline, CDR1 is ENHRY and CDR2 SYGVKD. This CDR3 spans 14 amino acids. V lost 3 bases, J lost 2 bases, and 9 bases lay in between. For the CDR3, the DNA is TGTGCCATCAGTGAACAGTTAAACACAGATACGCAGTATTTT. Its translation is CAISEQLNTDTQYF.

The chain couples TRBV5-1 to TRBJ1-1; possibly TRBD1 for D (6 bases). V gave up 3 bases and J gave up 8 bases, with 8 bases separating them. Germline V gives CDR1 SGHRS, CDR2 YFSETQ. The length of the CDR3 is 11 residues. CDR3 residues: CASSSQGEAFF. DNA of the CDR3: TGCGCCAGCAGCTCACAGGGAGAAGCTTTCTTT.

This chain links TRBV30 with TRBJ2-2, with D tentatively TRBD1 (6 bases). V was shortened by 3 bases and J by 5 bases, with 7 bases between the two germline ends. The CDR3 consists of 12 residues. The germline V gene encodes CDR1 GTSNPN and CDR2 SVGIG (reference sequence). The CDR3 loop reads CAWRGGTGELFF. CDR3 in DNA: TGTGCCTGGAGAGGGGGAACCGGGGAGCTGTTTTTT.

V is TRBV14 and J is TRBJ1-2; D is ambiguous. The length of the CDR3 is 13 residues. Trimming took off 4 bases at V and 6 bases at J, with 12 bases between the two ends. CDR1 and CDR2 from the germline V gene are SGHDN and FVKESK. The DNA for the CDR3 is TGTGCCAGCAGCCGCGACGGGGTGGATGGCTACACCTTC. It yields the protein CASSRDGVDGYTF. The complete variable domain, with remaining parts taken from reference TRBV14 and TRBJ1-2, reads EAGVTQFPSHSVIEKGQTVTLRCDPISGHDNLYWYRRVMGKEIKFLLHFVKESKQDESGMPNNRFLAERTGGTYSTLKVQPAELEDSGVYFCASSRDGVDGYTFGSGTRLTVV.

The gene calls are TRBV5-1 and TRBJ2-3; 9 bases are a match to TRBD2. The J segment lost 4 bases and the V segment lost 0 bases, leaving 15 bases of the junction unmatched. The CDR3 covers 19 residues. Per germline, CDR1 SGHRS and CDR2 YFSETQ. The CDR3 DNA reads TGCGCCAGCAGCTTGGACCTTCCAAGATCGCGGGGGGGCGCAGATACGCAGTATTTT. This encodes CASSLDLPRSRGGADTQYF.

The J gene is TRBJ1-2, the V gene TRBV28; TRBD1 is a possible D gene (6 bases). Trimming left V 4 bases short and J 1 base short, with 16 bases between. This CDR3 contains 16 residues. Germline CDR1 MDHEN, CDR2 SYDVKM. CDR3 in DNA: TGTGCCAGCAGTTCCTCCGGGGGGCGGGTTAACTATGGCTACACCTTC. Its protein is CASSSSGGRVNYGYTF.

The gene calls are TRBV4-3 and TRBJ1-5; D is ambiguous. This CDR3 is 13 amino acids long. V lost 0 bases and J 7 bases, leaving 7 bases between the germline ends. Germline CDR1 and CDR2: LGHNA and YSLEER. The CDR3 region has the DNA TGCGCCAGCAGCCAAGACTTGGGCCAGCCCCAGCATTTT. This translates into CASSQDLGQPQHF.

Written as DNA, the CDR3 is TGTGCCACCAGCAGAGGGGACAGGCCCACAGATACGCAGTATTTT. Translating it yields CATSRGDRPTDTQYF. This chain uses TRBV15 with TRBJ2-3; 8 bases align to TRBD1. Germline values: CDR1 LNHNV, CDR2 YYDKDF (reference sequence). The CDR3 runs 15 residues. The V gene end was trimmed by 1 base and the J gene end by 2 bases; junction bases not matched to a gene: 2.

The chain couples TRBV2 to TRBJ1-3; D is uncertain. Germline V CDR1 and CDR2: SNHLY, FYNNEI. The V gene lost 6 bases and the J gene lost 1 base, with 13 bases spanning the gap. This CDR3 spans 15 amino acids. CDR3 nucleotides: TGTGCCAGCAGGACATTCAGTGGATCTGGAAACACCATATATTTT. Translated, it gives CASRTFSGSGNTIYF. The whole variable domain, remainder taken from reference TRBV2 and TRBJ1-3, is EPEVTQTPSHQVTQMGQEVILRCVPISNHLYFYWYRQILGQKVEFLVSFYNNEISEKSEIFDDQFSVERPDGSNFTLKIRSTKLEDSAMYFCASRTFSGSGNTIYFGEGSWLTVV.

V and J are TRBV11-3 and TRBJ2-2, with a weak D call TRBD1 (6 bases). This CDR3 spans 14 amino acids. CDR1 and CDR2 from the germline V gene are SGHNT and YENEEA. V dropped 4 bases and J dropped 1 base, with 7 bases sitting between them. The DNA of the CDR3 is TGTGCCAGCAGCTGGGGACAGAACACCGGGGAGCTGTTTTTT. Protein product: CASSWGQNTGELFF.